This TCR beta chain was sequenced for a study of T-cell reconstitution after alpha-beta-depleted transplantation in children. Trimming removed 6 bases from V and 9 bases from J, with 12 bases in between. Germline CDR1 SQVTM, CDR2 ANQGSEA. This CDR3 spans 11 amino acids. Unique molecular identifiers were used in preparing the TCRbeta library. TCRdb reprocessed the PCR reads with MiXCR, giving one entry per CDR3 protein. The table lists around 370,000 distinct CDR3 sequences, about a tenth of them singletons. In its sample, this clonotype was seen many times. The TCR comes from a human donor who donated a stem cell graft to a child with acute lymphoblastic leukemia. The V gene is TRBV29-1, the J gene TRBJ2-1; D is undetermined. This specimen was PBMCs from the stem cell graft donor, taken from the stem cell graft. In nucleotides, the CDR3 is TGCAGCGTCCGGGTTGGTCTTGAGCAGTTCTTC. Amino acids: CSVRVGLEQFF.